These T cell receptor beta chains were read from a single sample in a study of cytomegalovirus exposure and HLA in healthy donors. Profiling relied on immunoSEQ multiplex PCR, and the TCRdb table lists in-frame clones only, not all of them. The repertoire holds about 360,000 clones, with roughly 85% as singletons. Source material: PBMCs. Every receptor here comes from a woman younger than 30 in good health and CMV-seronegative. The CDR3 runs from the conserved cysteine through the conserved F or W. Each record gives: D gene, J gene, V gene, clone size, CDR3 protein, CDR3 DNA. The D gene is left open where the match is weak. Not all rows give a size; the values are once, few, many and, for expanded clones, a class.

d_gene: .
j_gene: TRBJ2-7
v_gene: TRBV2
abundance: few
CDR3aa: CASRDSSVEQYF
CDR3nt: TGTGCCAGCAGGGACAGCTCCGTCGAGCAGTACTTC

d_gene: .
j_gene: TRBJ2-7
v_gene: TRBV30
abundance: .
CDR3aa: CAGQEGDSYEQYF
CDR3nt: TGTGCCGGACAAGAGGGGGATTCCTACGAGCAGTACTTC

d_gene: TRBD1
j_gene: TRBJ1-2
v_gene: TRBV6-5
abundance: .
CDR3aa: CANTGDPNYGYTF
CDR3nt: TGTGCCAATACAGGGGACCCCAACTATGGCTACACCTTC

d_gene: TRBD1
j_gene: TRBJ2-2
v_gene: TRBV5-1
abundance: .
CDR3aa: CASSVDRDFGGELFF
CDR3nt: TGCGCCAGCAGCGTAGACAGGGATTTTGGCGGGGAGCTGTTTTTT

d_gene: TRBD2
j_gene: TRBJ2-2
v_gene: TRBV29-1
abundance: .
CDR3aa: CSVVGTSGGPSGELFF
CDR3nt: TGCAGCGTTGTAGGGACTAGCGGGGGTCCAAGCGGGGAGCTGTTTTTT

d_gene: .
j_gene: TRBJ2-6
v_gene: TRBV9
abundance: .
CDR3aa: CASSAGGSGANVLTF
CDR3nt: TGTGCCAGCAGCGCAGGTGGCTCTGGGGCCAACGTCCTGACTTTC

d_gene: .
j_gene: TRBJ1-4
v_gene: TRBV6-6
abundance: few
CDR3aa: CASSYSGEIKEKLFF
CDR3nt: TGTGCCAGCAGTTACTCGGGCGAGATCAAGGAAAAACTGTTTTTT

d_gene: .
j_gene: TRBJ2-2
v_gene: TRBV7-9
abundance: .
CDR3aa: CASSLSRGNTGELFF
CDR3nt: TGTGCCAGCAGCTTATCTCGGGGGAACACCGGGGAGCTGTTTTTT

d_gene: TRBD1
j_gene: TRBJ2-3
v_gene: TRBV5-6
abundance: .
CDR3aa: CASSLGTAPEVTQYF
CDR3nt: TGTGCCAGCAGCCTGGGGACAGCGCCAGAGGTTACGCAGTATTTT

d_gene: TRBD2
j_gene: TRBJ2-1
v_gene: TRBV4-1
abundance: .
CDR3aa: CASSLKRKAGPYNEQFF
CDR3nt: TGCGCCAGCAGCCTTAAGCGGAAAGCGGGACCTTACAATGAGCAGTTCTTC

d_gene: TRBD2
j_gene: TRBJ2-2
v_gene: TRBV2
abundance: .
CDR3aa: CASGRGGRTGELFF
CDR3nt: TGTGCCAGCGGACGGGGGGGCCGTACCGGGGAGCTGTTTTTT

d_gene: .
j_gene: TRBJ1-3
v_gene: TRBV11-2
abundance: .
CDR3aa: CASSLDWLGSSGNTIYF
CDR3nt: TGTGCCAGCAGCTTGGACTGGTTAGGGAGCTCTGGAAACACCATATATTTT

d_gene: .
j_gene: TRBJ1-4
v_gene: TRBV6-1
abundance: .
CDR3aa: CASRGSNVNEKLFF
CDR3nt: TGTGCCAGCAGAGGGAGTAACGTTAATGAAAAACTGTTTTTT

d_gene: .
j_gene: TRBJ1-1
v_gene: TRBV4-1
abundance: few
CDR3aa: CASSQPGTPTEAFF
CDR3nt: TGCGCCAGCAGCCAACCCGGGACACCCACTGAAGCTTTCTTT

d_gene: TRBD1
j_gene: TRBJ2-6
v_gene: TRBV28
abundance: .
CDR3aa: CASSPHRGRSGANVLTF
CDR3nt: TGTGCCAGCAGTCCACACAGGGGGCGGTCTGGGGCCAACGTCCTGACTTTC

d_gene: .
j_gene: TRBJ2-7
v_gene: TRBV19
abundance: few
CDR3aa: CASSISQWLEQYF
CDR3nt: TGTGCCAGTAGTATCTCGCAGTGGCTCGAGCAGTACTTC

d_gene: .
j_gene: TRBJ1-3
v_gene: TRBV18
abundance: .
CDR3aa: CASSPQGSGNTIYF
CDR3nt: TGTGCCAGCTCACCACAGGGGTCAGGAAACACCATATATTTT

d_gene: TRBD2
j_gene: TRBJ2-7
v_gene: TRBV7-2
abundance: .
CDR3aa: CASSLRSLAGIGEQYF
CDR3nt: TGTGCCAGCAGCTTACGAAGTCTAGCGGGCATAGGCGAGCAGTACTTC

d_gene: .
j_gene: TRBJ2-1
v_gene: TRBV6-5
abundance: .
CDR3aa: CASRPLGTLNEQFF
CDR3nt: TGTGCCAGCAGACCCCTTGGCACCCTCAATGAGCAGTTCTTC

d_gene: TRBD2
j_gene: TRBJ2-7
v_gene: TRBV29-1
abundance: .
CDR3aa: CSAGGLAGAEQYF
CDR3nt: TGCAGCGCAGGGGGACTAGCGGGAGCCGAGCAGTACTTC